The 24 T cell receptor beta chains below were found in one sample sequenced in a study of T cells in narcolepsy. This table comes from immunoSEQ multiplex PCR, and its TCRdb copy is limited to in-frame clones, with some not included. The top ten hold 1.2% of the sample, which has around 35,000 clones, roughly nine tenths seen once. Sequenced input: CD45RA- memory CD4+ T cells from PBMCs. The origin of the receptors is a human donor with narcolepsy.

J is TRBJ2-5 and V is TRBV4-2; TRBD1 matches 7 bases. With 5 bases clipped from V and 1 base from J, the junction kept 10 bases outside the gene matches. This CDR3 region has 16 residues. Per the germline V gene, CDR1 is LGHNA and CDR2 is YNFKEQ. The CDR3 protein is CASSKGTVLVQETQYF. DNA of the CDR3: TGTGCCAGCAGCAAAGGGACAGTTTTAGTCCAAGAGACCCAGTACTTC.

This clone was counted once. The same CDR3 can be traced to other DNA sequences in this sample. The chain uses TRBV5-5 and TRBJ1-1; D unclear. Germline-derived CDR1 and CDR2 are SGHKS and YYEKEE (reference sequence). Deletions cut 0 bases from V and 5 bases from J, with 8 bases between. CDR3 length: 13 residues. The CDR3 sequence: CASSLVGKTEAFF. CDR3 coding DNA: TGTGCCAGCAGCTTGGTAGGGAAGACTGAAGCTTTCTTT.

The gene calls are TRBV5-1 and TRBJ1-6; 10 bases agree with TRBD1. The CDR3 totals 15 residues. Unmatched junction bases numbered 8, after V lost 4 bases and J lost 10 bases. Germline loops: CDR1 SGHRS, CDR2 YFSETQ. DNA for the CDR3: TGCGCCAGCAGCGTCGACCGGGACAGGGGCTCACCCCTCCACTTT. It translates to CASSVDRDRGSPLHF.

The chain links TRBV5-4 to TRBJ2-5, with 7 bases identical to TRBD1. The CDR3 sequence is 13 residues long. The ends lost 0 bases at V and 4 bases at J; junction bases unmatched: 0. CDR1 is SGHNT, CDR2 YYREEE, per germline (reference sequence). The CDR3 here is CASSLDRGETQYF. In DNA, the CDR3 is TGTGCCAGCAGCTTGGACAGGGGAGAGACCCAGTACTTC.

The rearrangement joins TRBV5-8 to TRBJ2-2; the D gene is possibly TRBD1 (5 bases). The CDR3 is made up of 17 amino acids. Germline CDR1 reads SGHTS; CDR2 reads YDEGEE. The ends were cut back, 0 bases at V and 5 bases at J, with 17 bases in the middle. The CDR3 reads CASSLVVDSDGTGELFF. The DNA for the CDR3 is TGTGCCAGCAGCTTGGTAGTTGACAGTGATGGAACCGGGGAGCTGTTTTTT. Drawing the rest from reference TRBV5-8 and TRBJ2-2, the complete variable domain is EAGVTQSPTHLIKTRGQQATLRCSPISGHTSVYWYQQALGLGLQFLLWYDEGEERNRGNFPPRFSGRQFPNYSSELNVNALELEDSALYLCASSLVVDSDGTGELFFGEGSRLTVL.

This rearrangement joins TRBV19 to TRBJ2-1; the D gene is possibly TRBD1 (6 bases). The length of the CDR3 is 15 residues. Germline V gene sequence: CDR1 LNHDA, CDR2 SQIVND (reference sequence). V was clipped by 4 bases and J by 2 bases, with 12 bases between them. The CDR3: CASSKVTGPYNEQFF. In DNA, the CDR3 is TGTGCCAGTAGTAAGGTCACAGGGCCCTACAATGAGCAGTTCTTC.

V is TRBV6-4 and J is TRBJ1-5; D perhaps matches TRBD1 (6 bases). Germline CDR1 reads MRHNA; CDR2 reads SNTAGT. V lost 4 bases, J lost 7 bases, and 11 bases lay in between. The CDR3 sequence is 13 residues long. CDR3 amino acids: CASSAGVSQPQHF. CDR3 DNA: TGTGCCAGCAGTGCAGGGGTCAGCCAGCCCCAGCATTTT.

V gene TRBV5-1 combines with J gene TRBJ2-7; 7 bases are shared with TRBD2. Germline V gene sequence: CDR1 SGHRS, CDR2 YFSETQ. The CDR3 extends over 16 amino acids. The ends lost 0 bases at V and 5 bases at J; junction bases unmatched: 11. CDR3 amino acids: CASSLAPSGAPDEQYF. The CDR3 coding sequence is TGCGCCAGCAGCTTGGCCCCTAGCGGCGCGCCTGACGAGCAGTACTTC.

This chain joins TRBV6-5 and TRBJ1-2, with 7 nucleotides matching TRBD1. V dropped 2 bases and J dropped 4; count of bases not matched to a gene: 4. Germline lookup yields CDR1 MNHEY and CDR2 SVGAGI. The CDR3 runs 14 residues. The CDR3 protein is CASSYGDRVYGYTF. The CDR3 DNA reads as TGTGCCAGCAGTTACGGTGACAGGGTCTATGGCTACACCTTC.

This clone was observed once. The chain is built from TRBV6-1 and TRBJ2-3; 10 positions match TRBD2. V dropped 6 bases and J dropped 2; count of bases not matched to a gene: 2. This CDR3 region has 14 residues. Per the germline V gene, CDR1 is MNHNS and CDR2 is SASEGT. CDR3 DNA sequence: TGTGCCAGCAGGCTAGCGGGAGCCACAGATACGCAGTATTTT. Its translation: CASRLAGATDTQYF.

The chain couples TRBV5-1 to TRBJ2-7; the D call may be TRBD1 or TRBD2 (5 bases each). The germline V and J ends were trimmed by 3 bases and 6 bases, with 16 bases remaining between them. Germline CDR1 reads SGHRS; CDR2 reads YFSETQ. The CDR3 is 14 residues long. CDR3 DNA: TGCGCCAGCAGCTCGCCGGGAAGGGGTGGCGAGCAGTACTTC. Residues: CASSSPGRGGEQYF.

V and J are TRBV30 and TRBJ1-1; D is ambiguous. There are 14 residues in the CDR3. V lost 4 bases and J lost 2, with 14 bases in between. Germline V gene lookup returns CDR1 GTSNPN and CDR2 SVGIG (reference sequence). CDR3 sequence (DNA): TGTGCCTGGAAGAGGGTCGGTTTAAACACTGAAGCTTTCTTT. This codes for CAWKRVGLNTEAFF.

The CDR3 here is CASSPGTSGWEHTQYF. The CDR3 bases are TGTGCCAGCAGCCCCGGGACTAGCGGATGGGAGCATACGCAGTATTTT. This chain joins TRBV7-3 and TRBJ2-3; 11 bases are shared with TRBD2. The CDR3 contains 16 residues. From germline, CDR1 is SGHTA and CDR2 FQGTGA. J lost 7 bases, V lost 5 bases, and 11 bases had no gene match.

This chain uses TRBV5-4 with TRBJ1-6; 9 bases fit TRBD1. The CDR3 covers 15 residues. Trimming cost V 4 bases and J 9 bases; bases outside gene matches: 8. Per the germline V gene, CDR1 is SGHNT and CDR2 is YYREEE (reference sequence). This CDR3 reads CASSPTGGKISPLHF. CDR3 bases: TGTGCCAGCAGCCCCACAGGGGGCAAAATTTCACCCCTCCACTTT. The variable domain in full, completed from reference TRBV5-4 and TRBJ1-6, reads ETGVTQSPTHLIKTRGQQVTLRCSSQSGHNTVSWYQQALGQGPQFIFQYYREEENGRGNFPPRFSGLQFPNYSSELNVNALELDDSALYLCASSPTGGKISPLHFGNGTRLTVT.

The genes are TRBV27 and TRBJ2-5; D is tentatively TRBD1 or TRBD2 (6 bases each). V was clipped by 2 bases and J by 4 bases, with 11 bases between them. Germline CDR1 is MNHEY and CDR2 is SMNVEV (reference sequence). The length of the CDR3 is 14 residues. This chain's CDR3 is CASSLRGLGETQYF. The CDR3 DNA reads TGTGCCAGCAGTTTACGGGGGCTAGGAGAGACCCAGTACTTC.

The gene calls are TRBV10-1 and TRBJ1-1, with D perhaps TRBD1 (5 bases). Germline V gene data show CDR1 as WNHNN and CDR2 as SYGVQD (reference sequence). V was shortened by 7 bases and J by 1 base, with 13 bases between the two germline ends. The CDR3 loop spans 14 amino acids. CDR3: CASKRDFGNTEAFF. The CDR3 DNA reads TGCGCCAGCAAGCGGGACTTCGGGAACACTGAAGCTTTCTTT.

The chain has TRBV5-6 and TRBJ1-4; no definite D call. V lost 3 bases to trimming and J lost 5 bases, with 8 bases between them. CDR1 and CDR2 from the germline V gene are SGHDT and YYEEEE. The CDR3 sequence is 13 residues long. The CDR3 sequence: CASSYWSNEKLFF. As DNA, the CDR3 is TGTGCCAGCAGCTACTGGAGCAATGAAAAACTGTTTTTT.

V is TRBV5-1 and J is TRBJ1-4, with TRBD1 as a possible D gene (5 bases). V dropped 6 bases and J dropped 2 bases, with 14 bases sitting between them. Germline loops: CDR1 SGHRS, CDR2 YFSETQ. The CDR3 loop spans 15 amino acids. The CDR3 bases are TGCGCCAGCAACGGTCTACAGGTTACTAATGAAAAACTGTTTTTT. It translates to CASNGLQVTNEKLFF. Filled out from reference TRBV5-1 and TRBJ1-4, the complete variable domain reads KAGVTQTPRYLIKTRGQQVTLSCSPISGHRSVSWYQQTPGQGLQFLFEYFSETQRNKGNFPGRFSGRQFSNSRSEMNVSTLELGDSALYLCASNGLQVTNEKLFFGSGTQLSVL.

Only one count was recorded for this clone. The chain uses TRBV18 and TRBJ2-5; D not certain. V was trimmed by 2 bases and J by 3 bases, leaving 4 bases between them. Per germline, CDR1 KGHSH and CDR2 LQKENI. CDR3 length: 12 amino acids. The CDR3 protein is CASSPTEETQYF. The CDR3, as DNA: TGTGCCAGCTCACCAACGGAAGAGACCCAGTACTTC.

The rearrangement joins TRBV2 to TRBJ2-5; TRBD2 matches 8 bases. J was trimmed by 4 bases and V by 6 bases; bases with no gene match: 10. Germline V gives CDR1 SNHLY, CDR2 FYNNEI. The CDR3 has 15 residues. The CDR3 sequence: CASRETGGKPETQYF. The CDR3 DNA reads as TGTGCCAGCAGGGAAACGGGAGGGAAGCCAGAGACCCAGTACTTC.

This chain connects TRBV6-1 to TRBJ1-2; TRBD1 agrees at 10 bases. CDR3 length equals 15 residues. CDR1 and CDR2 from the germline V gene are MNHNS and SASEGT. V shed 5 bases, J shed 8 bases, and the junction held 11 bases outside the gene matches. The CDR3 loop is CASSQSGTGDRGYTF. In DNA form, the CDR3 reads TGTGCCAGCAGTCAATCCGGGACAGGGGATCGCGGCTACACCTTC.

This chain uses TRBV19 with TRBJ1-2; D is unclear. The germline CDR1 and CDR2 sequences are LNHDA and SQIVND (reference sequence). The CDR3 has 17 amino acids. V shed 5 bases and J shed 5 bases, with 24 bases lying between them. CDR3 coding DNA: TGTGCCAGTAGTGTGAAGGAAAGTTTAAGGACTATGTATGGCTACACCTTC. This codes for CASSVKESLRTMYGYTF.

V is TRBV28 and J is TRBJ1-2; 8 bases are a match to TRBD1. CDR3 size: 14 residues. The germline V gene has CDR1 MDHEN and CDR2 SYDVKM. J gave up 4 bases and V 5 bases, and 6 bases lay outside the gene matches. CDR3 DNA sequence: TGTGCCAGCAGTCTCTCCACAGGGGGCTATGGCTACACCTTC. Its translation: CASSLSTGGYGYTF.

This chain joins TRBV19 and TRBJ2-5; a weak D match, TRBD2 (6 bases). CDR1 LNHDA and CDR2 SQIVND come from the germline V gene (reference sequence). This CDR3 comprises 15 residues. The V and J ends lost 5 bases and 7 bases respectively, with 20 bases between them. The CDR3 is CASSLRTAAAGTQYF. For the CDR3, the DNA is TGTGCCAGTAGTCTAAGGACCGCGGCAGCGGGGACCCAGTACTTC.